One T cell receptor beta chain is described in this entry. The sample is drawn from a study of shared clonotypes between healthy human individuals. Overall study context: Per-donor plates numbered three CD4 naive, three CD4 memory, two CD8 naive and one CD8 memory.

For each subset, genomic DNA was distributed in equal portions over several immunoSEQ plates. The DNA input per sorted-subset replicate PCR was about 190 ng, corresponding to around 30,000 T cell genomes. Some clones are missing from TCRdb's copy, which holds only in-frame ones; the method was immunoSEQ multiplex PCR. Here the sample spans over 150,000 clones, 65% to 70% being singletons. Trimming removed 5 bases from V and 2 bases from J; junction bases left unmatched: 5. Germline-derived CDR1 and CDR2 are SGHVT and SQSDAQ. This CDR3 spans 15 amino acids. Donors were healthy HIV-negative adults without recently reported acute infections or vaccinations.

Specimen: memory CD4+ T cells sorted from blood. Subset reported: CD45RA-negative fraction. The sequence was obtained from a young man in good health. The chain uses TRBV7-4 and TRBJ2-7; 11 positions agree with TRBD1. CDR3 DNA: TGTGCCAGCAGCGAGGACAGGGGGCCACCCTACGAGCAGTACTTC. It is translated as CASSEDRGPPYEQYF. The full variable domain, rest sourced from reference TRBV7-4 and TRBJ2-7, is GAGVSQSPRYKVAKRGRDVALRCDSISGHVTLYWYRQTLGQGSEVLTYSQSDAQRDKSGRPSGRFSAERPERSVSTLKIQRTEQGDSAVYLCASSEDRGPPYEQYFGPGTRLTVT.